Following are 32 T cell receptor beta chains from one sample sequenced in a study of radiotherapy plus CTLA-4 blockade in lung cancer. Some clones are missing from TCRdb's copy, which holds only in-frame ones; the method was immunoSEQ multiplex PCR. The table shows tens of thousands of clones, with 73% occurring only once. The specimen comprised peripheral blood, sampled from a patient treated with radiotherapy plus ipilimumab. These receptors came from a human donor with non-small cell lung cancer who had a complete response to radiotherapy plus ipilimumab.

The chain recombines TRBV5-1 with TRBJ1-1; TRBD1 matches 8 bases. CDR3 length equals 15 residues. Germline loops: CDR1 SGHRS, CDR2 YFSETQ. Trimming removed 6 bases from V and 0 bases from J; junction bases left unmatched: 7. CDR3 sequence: CASMPDRVMNTEAFF. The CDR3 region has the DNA TGCGCCAGCATGCCGGACAGGGTTATGAACACTGAAGCTTTCTTT.

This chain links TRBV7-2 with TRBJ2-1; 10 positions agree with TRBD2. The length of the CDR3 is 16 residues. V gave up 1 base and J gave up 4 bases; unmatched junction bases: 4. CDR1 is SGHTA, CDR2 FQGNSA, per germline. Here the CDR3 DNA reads TGTGCCAGCAGCTTAGTTAGCGGGAGGCCATACAATGAGCAGTTCTTC. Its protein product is CASSLVSGRPYNEQFF.

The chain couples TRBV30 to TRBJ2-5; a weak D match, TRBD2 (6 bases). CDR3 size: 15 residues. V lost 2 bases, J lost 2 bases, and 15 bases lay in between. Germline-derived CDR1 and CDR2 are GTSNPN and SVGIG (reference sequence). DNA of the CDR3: TGTGCCTGGAGTCGGAGGGCCTCCTCGCAAGAGACCCAGTACTTC. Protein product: CAWSRRASSQETQYF.

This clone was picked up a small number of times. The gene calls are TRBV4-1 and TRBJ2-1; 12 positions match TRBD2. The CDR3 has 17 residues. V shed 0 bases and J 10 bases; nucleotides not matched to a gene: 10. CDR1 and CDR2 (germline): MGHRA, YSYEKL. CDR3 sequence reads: CASSQDEGLAGYREQFF. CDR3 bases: TGCGCCAGCAGCCAAGATGAAGGACTAGCGGGATATCGGGAGCAGTTCTTC.

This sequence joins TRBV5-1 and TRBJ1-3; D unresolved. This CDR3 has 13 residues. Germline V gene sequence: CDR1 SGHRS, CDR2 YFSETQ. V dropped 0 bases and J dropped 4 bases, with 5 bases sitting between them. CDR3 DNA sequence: TGCGCCAGCAGCTTGGGTCTGGGAAACACCATATATTTT. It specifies CASSLGLGNTIYF.

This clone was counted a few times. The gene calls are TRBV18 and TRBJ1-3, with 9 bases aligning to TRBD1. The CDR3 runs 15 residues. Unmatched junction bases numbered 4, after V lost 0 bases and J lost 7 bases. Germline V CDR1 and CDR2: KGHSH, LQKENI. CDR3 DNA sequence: TGTGCCAGCTCACCACCGGACAGGGGCAGGAACACCATATATTTT. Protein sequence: CASSPPDRGRNTIYF.

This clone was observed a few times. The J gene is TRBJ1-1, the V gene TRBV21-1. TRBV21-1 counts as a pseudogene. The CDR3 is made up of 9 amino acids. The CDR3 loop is CAREEGPFF. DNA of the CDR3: TGTGCCAGGGAGGAGGGGCCTTTCTTT.

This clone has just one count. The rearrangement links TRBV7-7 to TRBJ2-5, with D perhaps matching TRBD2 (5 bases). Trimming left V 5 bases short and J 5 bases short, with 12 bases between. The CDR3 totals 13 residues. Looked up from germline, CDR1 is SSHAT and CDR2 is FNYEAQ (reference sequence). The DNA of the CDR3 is TGTGCCAGCAGCCAAACTAGGGTTGAGACCCAGTACTTC. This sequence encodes CASSQTRVETQYF.

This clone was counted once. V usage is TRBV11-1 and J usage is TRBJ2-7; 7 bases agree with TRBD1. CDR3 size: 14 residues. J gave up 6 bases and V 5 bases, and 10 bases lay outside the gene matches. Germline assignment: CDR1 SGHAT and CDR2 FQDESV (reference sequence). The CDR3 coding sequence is TGTGCCAGCAGCACGACAGGGAGAGGTCGCGAGCAGTACTTC. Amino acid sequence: CASSTTGRGREQYF.

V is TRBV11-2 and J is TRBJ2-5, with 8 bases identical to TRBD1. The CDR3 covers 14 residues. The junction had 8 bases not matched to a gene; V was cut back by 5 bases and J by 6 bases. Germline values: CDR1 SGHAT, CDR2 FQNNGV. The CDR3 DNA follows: TGTGCCAGCAGCCAAACTGGACAGGGAAAGACCCAGTACTTC. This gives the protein CASSQTGQGKTQYF. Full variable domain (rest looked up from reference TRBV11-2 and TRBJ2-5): EAGVAQSPRYKIIEKRQSVAFWCNPISGHATLYWYQQILGQGPKLLIQFQNNGVVDDSQLPKDRFSAERLKGVDSTLKIQPAKLEDSAVYLCASSQTGQGKTQYFGPGTRLLVL.

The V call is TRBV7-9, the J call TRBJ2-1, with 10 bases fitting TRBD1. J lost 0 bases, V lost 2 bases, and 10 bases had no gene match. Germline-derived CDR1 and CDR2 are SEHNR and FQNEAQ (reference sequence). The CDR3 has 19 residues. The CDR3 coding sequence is TGTGCCAGCAGCTTACGCGGGACAGGGGCCGTCTACTCCTACAATGAGCAGTTCTTC. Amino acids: CASSLRGTGAVYSYNEQFF. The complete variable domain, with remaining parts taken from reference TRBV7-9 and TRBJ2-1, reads DTGVSQNPRHKITKRGQNVTFRCDPISEHNRLYWYRQTLGQGPEFLTYFQNEAQLEKSRLLSDRFSAERPKGSFSTLEIQRTEQGDSAMYLCASSLRGTGAVYSYNEQFFGPGTRLTVL.

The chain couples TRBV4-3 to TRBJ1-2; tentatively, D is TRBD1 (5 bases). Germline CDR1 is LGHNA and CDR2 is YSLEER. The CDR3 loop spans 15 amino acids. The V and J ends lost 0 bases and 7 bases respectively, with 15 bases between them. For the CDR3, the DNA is TGCGCCAGCAGCCAAGAGATCCCCAGGCAGGGTGGCTACACCTTC. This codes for CASSQEIPRQGGYTF.

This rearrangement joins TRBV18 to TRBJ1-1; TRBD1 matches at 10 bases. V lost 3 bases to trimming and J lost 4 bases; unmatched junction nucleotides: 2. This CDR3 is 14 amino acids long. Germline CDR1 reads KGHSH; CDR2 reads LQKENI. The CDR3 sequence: CASSPDRGTTEAFF. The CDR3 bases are TGTGCCAGCTCACCGGACAGGGGGACCACTGAAGCTTTCTTT.

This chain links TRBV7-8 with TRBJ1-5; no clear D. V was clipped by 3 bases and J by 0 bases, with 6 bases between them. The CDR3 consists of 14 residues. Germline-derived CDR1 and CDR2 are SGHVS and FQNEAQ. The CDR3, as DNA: TGTGCCAGCAGCTTTTCAGATAGCAATCAGCCCCAGCATTTT. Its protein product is CASSFSDSNQPQHF.

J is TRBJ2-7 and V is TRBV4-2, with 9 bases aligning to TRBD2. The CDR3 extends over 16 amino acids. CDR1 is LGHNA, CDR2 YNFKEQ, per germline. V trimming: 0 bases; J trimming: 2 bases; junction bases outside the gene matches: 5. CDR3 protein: CASSQDRSSGAYEQYF. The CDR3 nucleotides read TGTGCCAGCAGCCAAGATAGGTCTAGCGGGGCCTACGAGCAGTACTTC.

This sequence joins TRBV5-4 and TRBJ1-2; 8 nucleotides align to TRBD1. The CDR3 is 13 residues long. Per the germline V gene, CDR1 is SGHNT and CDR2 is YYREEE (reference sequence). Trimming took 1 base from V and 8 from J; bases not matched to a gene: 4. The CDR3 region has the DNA TGTGCCAGCAGCTTGCAGGGGGCTGGCGGCTACACCTTC. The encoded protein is CASSLQGAGGYTF.

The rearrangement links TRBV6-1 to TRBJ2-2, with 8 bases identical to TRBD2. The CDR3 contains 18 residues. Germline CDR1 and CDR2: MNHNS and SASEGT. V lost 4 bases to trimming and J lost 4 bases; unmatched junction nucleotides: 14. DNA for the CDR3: TGTGCCAGCAGTGGTCTGGAAGGAGGGCTAGCGGGCACCGGGGAGCTGTTTTTT. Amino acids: CASSGLEGGLAGTGELFF.

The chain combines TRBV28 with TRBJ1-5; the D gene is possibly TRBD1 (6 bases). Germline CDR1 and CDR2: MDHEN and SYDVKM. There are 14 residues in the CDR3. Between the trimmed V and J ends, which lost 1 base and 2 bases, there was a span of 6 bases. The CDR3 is CASSLSGGNQPQHF. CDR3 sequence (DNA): TGTGCCAGCAGTTTATCAGGGGGCAATCAGCCCCAGCATTTT.

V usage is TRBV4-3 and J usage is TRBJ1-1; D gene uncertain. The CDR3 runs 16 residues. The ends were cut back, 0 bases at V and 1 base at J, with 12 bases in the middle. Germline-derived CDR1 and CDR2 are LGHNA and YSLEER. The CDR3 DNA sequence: TGCGCCAGCAGCCAAGATTATGCCAGGTGGAACACTGAAGCTTTCTTT. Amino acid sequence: CASSQDYARWNTEAFF.

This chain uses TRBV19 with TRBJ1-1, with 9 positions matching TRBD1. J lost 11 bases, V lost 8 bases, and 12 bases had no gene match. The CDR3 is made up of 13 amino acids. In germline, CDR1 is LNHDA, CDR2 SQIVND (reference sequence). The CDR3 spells CASQRTGARWAFF. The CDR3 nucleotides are TGTGCCAGTCAGCGGACAGGGGCTCGGTGGGCTTTCTTT.

The CDR3 region has the DNA TGCGCCAGCAGCCAAGAGAGTTCGAGACAAGCCTCTGGAAACACCATATATTTT. Amino acids: CASSQESSRQASGNTIYF. The chain links TRBV4-3 to TRBJ1-3, with no clear D. Trimming removed 0 bases from V and 0 bases from J, with 15 bases in between. The germline V gene has CDR1 LGHNA and CDR2 YSLEER. The CDR3 contains 18 residues.

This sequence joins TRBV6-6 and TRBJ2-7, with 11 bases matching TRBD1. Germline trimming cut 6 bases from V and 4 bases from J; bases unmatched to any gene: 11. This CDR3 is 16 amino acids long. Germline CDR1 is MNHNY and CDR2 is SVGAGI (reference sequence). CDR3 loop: CASRNLGGTGGYEQYF. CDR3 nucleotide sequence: TGTGCCAGCAGGAACTTGGGCGGGACAGGGGGATACGAGCAGTACTTC.

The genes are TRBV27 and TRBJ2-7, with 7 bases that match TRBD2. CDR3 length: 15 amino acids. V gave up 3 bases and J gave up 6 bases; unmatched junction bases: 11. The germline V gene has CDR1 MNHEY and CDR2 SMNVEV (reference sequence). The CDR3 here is CASSLRGTEVGEQYF. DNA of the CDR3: TGTGCCAGCAGTTTGCGGGGGACTGAAGTAGGCGAGCAGTACTTC.

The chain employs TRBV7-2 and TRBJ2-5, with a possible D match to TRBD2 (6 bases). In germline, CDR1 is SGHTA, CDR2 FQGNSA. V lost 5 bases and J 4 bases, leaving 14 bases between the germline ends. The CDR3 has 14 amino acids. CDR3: CASSRGVGGETQYF. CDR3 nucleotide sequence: TGTGCCAGCAGCCGAGGGGTCGGGGGAGAGACCCAGTACTTC.

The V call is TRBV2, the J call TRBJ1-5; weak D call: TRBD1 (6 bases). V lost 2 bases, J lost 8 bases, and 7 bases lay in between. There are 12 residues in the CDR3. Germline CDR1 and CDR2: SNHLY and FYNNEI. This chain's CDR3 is CASSENREPQHF. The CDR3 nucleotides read TGTGCCAGCAGTGAAAACAGGGAGCCCCAGCATTTT.

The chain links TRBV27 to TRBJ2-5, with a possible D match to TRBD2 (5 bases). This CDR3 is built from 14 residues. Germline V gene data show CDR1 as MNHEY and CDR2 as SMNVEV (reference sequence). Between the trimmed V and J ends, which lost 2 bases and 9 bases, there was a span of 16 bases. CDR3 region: CASSLKSGFEAQYF. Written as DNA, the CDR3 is TGTGCCAGCAGTTTAAAGTCGGGGTTTGAGGCCCAGTACTTC.

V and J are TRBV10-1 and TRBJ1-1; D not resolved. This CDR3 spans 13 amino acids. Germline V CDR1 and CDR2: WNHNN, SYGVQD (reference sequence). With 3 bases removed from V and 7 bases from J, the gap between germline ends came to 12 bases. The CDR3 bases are TGCGCCAGCAGTGACCCTCGGGAGGGTGAAGCTTTCTTT. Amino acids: CASSDPREGEAFF.

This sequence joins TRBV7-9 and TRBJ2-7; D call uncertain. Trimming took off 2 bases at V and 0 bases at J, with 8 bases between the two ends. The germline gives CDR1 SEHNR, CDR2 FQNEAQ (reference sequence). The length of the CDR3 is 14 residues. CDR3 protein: CASSLPEVSYEQYF. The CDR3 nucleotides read TGTGCCAGCAGCTTACCTGAGGTCTCCTACGAGCAGTACTTC.

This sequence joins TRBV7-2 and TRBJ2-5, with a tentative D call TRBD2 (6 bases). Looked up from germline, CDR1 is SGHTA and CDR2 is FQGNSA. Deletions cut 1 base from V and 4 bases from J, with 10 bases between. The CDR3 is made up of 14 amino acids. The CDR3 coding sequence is TGTGCCAGCAGCTTAGGTAGGGGAGGAGAGACCCAGTACTTC. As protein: CASSLGRGGETQYF.

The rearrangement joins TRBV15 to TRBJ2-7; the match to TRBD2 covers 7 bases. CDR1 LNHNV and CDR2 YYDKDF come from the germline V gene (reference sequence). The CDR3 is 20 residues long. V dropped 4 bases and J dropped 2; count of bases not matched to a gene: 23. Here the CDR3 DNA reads TGTGCCACCAGCAAAAAACAGGCCCAGCGGGACCCGGGGGAACCCTACGAGCAGTACTTC. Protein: CATSKKQAQRDPGEPYEQYF.

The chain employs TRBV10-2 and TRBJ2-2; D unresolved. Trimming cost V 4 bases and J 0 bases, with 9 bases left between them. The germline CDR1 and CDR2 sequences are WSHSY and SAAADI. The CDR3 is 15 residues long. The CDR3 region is CASSVGRSNTGELFF. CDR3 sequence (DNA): TGCGCCAGCAGTGTGGGCAGATCGAACACCGGGGAGCTGTTTTTT.

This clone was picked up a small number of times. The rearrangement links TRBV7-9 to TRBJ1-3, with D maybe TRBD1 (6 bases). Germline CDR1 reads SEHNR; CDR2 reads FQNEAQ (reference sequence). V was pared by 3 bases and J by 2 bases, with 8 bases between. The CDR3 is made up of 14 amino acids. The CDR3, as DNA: TGTGCCAGCAGCTTTAACAGGGCTGGAAACACCATATATTTT. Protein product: CASSFNRAGNTIYF.